The text below deals with one T cell receptor (beta chain). The antigen is undetermined. Specified treatment: roughly 20 received Ad26.COV2.S at low or high dose, single or two shots; roughly 5 received placebo; per-sample allocation not given. Vaccine and placebo recipients were sampled on day 63 after the first injection. An Ad26 vector that expressed Wuhan-strain SARS-CoV-2 spike constituted the vaccine. This CDR3 is built from 15 residues. With 3 bases clipped from V and 9 bases from J, the junction kept 6 bases outside the gene matches. Germline-derived CDR1 and CDR2 are SGHTS and YDEGEE. This sample was taken from a study of Ad26.COV2.S vaccination and SARS-CoV-2 variants. About the study: Administration of Ad26.COV2.S was intramuscular, either once or twice 56 days apart.

TCRdb keeps only in-frame clones here, not all; method: immunoSEQ multiplex PCR. This sample carries some 390,000 clones, over 75% of them seen once, and the ten largest clones take over 1.5%. Study-wide findings and caveats: Estimates derived from TCR breadth and depth analyses may have underestimated total T cell responses. Greater spike-specific TCR breadth was seen in vaccine recipients than in placebo recipients.

The clonotype originates from a person aged 18-65 years who received the Ad26.COV2.S COVID-19 vaccine or a placebo. The genes are TRBV5-8 and TRBJ1-6; 10 bases align to TRBD1. Material: peripheral blood, obtained in a trial of Ad26.COV2.S vaccine versus placebo. DNA for the CDR3: TGTGCCAGCAGCTCCGGGACAGGGGTGACTTCACCCCTCCACTTT. Encoded protein: CASSSGTGVTSPLHF.